A single sample is the source of the 8 T cell receptor beta chains below, sequenced in a study of cytotoxic CD8 clonotypes in ibrutinib-treated CLL. Some clones are missing from TCRdb's copy, which holds only in-frame ones; the method was immunoSEQ multiplex PCR. The sample contains roughly 6,000 clones, 60% to 75% of which appear only once. The sequenced sample was PBMCs, obtained before ibrutinib treatment. Source of these receptors: a human donor with chronic lymphocytic leukemia.

The chain combines TRBV18 with TRBJ2-2, with D perhaps TRBD2 (6 bases). V was shortened by 3 bases and J by 3 bases, with 11 bases between the two germline ends. Germline assignment: CDR1 KGHSH and CDR2 LQKENI. CDR3 size: 15 residues. Here the CDR3 DNA reads TGTGCCAGCTCACCCTTAGCGGCAGACACCGGGGAGCTGTTTTTT. Amino acid sequence: CASSPLAADTGELFF.

The gene calls are TRBV5-1 and TRBJ2-7, with TRBD2 matching 7 bases. The CDR3 consists of 15 residues. V lost 0 bases to trimming and J lost 6 bases; unmatched junction nucleotides: 9. CDR1 is SGHRS and CDR2 is YFSETQ in the germline V gene. CDR3 nucleotide sequence: TGCGCCAGCAGCTTGGCGTTGGGGGGGTACGGCGAGCAGTACTTC. Amino acid sequence: CASSLALGGYGEQYF.

The genes are TRBV7-3 and TRBJ2-5; no firm D call. CDR1 is SGHTA and CDR2 is FQGTGA in the germline V gene. Between the trimmed V and J ends, which lost 1 base and 2 bases, there was a span of 5 bases. The length of the CDR3 is 13 residues. The CDR3 DNA is TGTGCCAGCAGCTTAAGCTGGCAAGAGACCCAGTACTTC. This codes for CASSLSWQETQYF.

The chain has TRBV29-1 and TRBJ1-4; TRBD1 matches 8 bases. This CDR3 spans 13 amino acids. Looked up from germline, CDR1 is SQVTM and CDR2 is ANQGSEA. J was trimmed by 2 bases and V by 4 bases; bases with no gene match: 0. The CDR3 region is CSVAGGTNEKLFF. As DNA, the CDR3 is TGCAGCGTTGCAGGGGGCACTAATGAAAAACTGTTTTTT.

The J gene is TRBJ1-2, the V gene TRBV5-1, with TRBD1 identical over 8 bases. With 4 bases clipped from V and 4 bases from J, the junction kept 9 bases outside the gene matches. CDR3 length equals 15 residues. From germline, CDR1 is SGHRS and CDR2 YFSETQ. The DNA for the CDR3 is TGCGCCAGCAGCCTCCTCGGACAGGGAGTCTATGGCTACACCTTC. Its protein product is CASSLLGQGVYGYTF.

Only one count was recorded for this clone. This rearrangement joins TRBV19 to TRBJ2-7; 9 bases are a match to TRBD1. The V gene end was trimmed by 7 bases and the J gene end by 2 bases; junction bases not matched to a gene: 12. This CDR3 is 16 amino acids long. Germline V gene data show CDR1 as LNHDA and CDR2 as SQIVND (reference sequence). The CDR3 loop is CASNRQGGTAPYEQYF. The DNA for the CDR3 is TGTGCCAGTAACCGACAGGGGGGAACCGCCCCCTACGAGCAGTACTTC.

The chain couples TRBV5-1 to TRBJ1-1; 11 bases agree with TRBD1. V lost 0 bases and J lost 7; bases outside the gene matches: 8. Germline CDR1 SGHRS, CDR2 YFSETQ. This CDR3 spans 16 amino acids. The CDR3 nucleotides are TGCGCCAGCAGCTTGGATCCAGGGACAGGGGGAGGTGAAGCTTTCTTT. As protein: CASSLDPGTGGGEAFF.

This chain joins TRBV7-3 and TRBJ2-3, with D perhaps TRBD2 (5 bases). Trimming left V 5 bases short and J 6 bases short, with 12 bases between. CDR3 length: 13 amino acids. Per the germline V gene, CDR1 is SGHTA and CDR2 is FQGTGA. The CDR3 region is CASSRDPVDTQYF. The CDR3 region has the DNA TGTGCCAGCAGCCGGGATCCAGTGGATACGCAGTATTTT.